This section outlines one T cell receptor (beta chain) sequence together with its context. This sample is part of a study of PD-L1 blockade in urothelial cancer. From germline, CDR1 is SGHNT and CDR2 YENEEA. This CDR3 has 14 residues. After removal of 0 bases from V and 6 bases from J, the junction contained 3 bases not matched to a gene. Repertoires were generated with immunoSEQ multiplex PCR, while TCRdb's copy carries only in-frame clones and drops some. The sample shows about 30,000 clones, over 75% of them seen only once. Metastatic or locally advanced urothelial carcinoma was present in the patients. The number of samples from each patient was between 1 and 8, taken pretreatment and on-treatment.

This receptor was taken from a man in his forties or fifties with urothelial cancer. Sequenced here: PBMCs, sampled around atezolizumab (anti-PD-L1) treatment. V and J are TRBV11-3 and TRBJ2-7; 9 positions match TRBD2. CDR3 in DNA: TGTGCCAGCAGCTTAGAAGCGGGAGGAAGCGAGCAGTACTTC. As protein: CASSLEAGGSEQYF.